This entry lists 28 T cell receptor beta chains sequenced from one sample in a study of blood T cells in healthy people across ages. A second roughly 6 to 12 cycle PCR used barcoded and J-beta primers. TCRdb processed the 5' RACE reads anew with MiXCR; each CDR3 protein has one entry. The sample lists about 930,000 distinct CDR3 sequences; just under 30% were seen once. These data were also reused for a study on T cells of mothers and their children.

Material: blood. These TCRs come from a woman between 40 and 50 years old in good health.

This clonotype was seen ten or more times. The chain is built from TRBV7-9 and TRBJ2-1, with TRBD1 matching over 8 bases. CDR1 is SEHNR, CDR2 FQNEAQ, per germline (reference sequence). The CDR3 spans 16 residues. The trim removed 4 bases at V and 0 bases at J, leaving 5 bases unmatched. DNA of the CDR3: TGTGCCAGCAGCTCGCGGACAGGGAGCTCCTACAATGAGCAGTTCTTC. Translating gives CASSSRTGSSYNEQFF.

V and J are TRBV18 and TRBJ2-1; D gene unclear. Germline lookup yields CDR1 KGHSH and CDR2 LQKENI. The CDR3 totals 16 residues. The germline V and J ends were trimmed by 4 bases and 0 bases, with 13 bases remaining between them. Here the CDR3 DNA reads TGTGCCAGCTCACTTAATCCCCAGAGCTCCTACAATGAGCAGTTCTTC. Translating gives CASSLNPQSSYNEQFF.

This chain links TRBV24-1 with TRBJ2-5, with 10 positions matching TRBD2. The V segment lost 7 bases and the J segment 5 bases; nucleotides outside the gene matches: 6. The CDR3 totals 14 residues. Germline V gene data show CDR1 as KGHDR and CDR2 as SFDVKD. The CDR3 region has the DNA TGTGCCACCAGAAGCGGGGGGGCCGGGGAGACCCAGTACTTC. Its protein product is CATRSGGAGETQYF.

V and J are TRBV5-4 and TRBJ1-2; D gene unclear. CDR3 size: 14 residues. Trimming cost V 3 bases and J 2 bases, with 11 bases left between them. Germline CDR1 and CDR2: SGHNT and YYREEE (reference sequence). The CDR3 loop reads CASSSIGSNYGYTF. The CDR3 DNA sequence: TGTGCCAGCAGCTCCATAGGGAGCAACTATGGCTACACCTTC.

This clonotype was recorded many times. The chain employs TRBV13 and TRBJ2-1; 12 bases agree with TRBD2. The CDR3 spans 18 residues. The V gene end was trimmed by 8 bases and the J gene end by 6 bases; junction bases not matched to a gene: 17. Germline CDR1 is PRHDT and CDR2 is FYEKMQ (reference sequence). The CDR3 here is CASHHGLAGPQPGNEQFF. In DNA form, the CDR3 reads TGTGCCAGCCACCATGGACTAGCGGGGCCCCAACCGGGCAATGAGCAGTTCTTC.

Written as DNA, the CDR3 is TGTGCCAGCAGCCCCAGAGGGTTTAGCACAGATACGCAGTATTTT. Encoded protein: CASSPRGFSTDTQYF. This rearrangement joins TRBV7-3 to TRBJ2-3; possibly TRBD2 for D (5 bases). The CDR3 sequence is 15 residues long. The V gene's germline CDR1 is SGHTA and CDR2 FQGTGA. Trimming cost V 5 bases and J 0 bases, with 12 bases left between them.

The genes are TRBV20-1 and TRBJ2-7, with a tentative D call TRBD2 (6 bases). Germline CDR1 reads DFQATT; CDR2 reads SNEGSKA (reference sequence). The V and J ends lost 6 bases and 3 bases respectively, with 9 bases between them. The CDR3 has 11 amino acids. CDR3: CSARRDYEQYF. Written as DNA, the CDR3 is TGCAGTGCAAGGAGGGACTACGAGCAGTACTTC.

In this sample, this clonotype turned up many times. The chain uses TRBV4-3 and TRBJ2-1; 7 bases match TRBD2. The V gene end was trimmed by 0 bases and the J gene end by 5 bases; junction bases not matched to a gene: 4. The CDR3 runs to 15 residues. Germline CDR1 reads LGHNA; CDR2 reads YSLEER. The CDR3, as DNA: TGCGCCAGCAGCCAAGAAGCGGGGAATAACAATGAGCAGTTCTTC. It encodes CASSQEAGNNNEQFF.

The chain is built from TRBV29-1 and TRBJ2-3; 7 bases are a match to TRBD2. The ends lost 2 bases at V and 14 bases at J; junction bases unmatched: 4. CDR1 SQVTM and CDR2 ANQGSEA come from the germline V gene. This CDR3 has 10 residues. Here the CDR3 DNA reads TGCAGCGTTGAACGGGAGGTAGGGTATTTT. It is translated as CSVEREVGYF.

This chain links TRBV7-9 with TRBJ2-5; 10 nucleotides line up with TRBD2. Germline CDR1 is SEHNR and CDR2 is FQNEAQ (reference sequence). The length of the CDR3 is 15 residues. J lost 2 bases, V lost 8 bases, and 8 bases had no gene match. The CDR3 coding sequence is TGTGCCAGCCGGCGGAGCGGGAGGGTTCAAGAGACCCAGTACTTC. It is translated as CASRRSGRVQETQYF.

This clonotype was seen a handful of times. The V call is TRBV12-3 or TRBV12-4, the J call TRBJ2-3; 9 bases align to TRBD2. The CDR3 runs 15 residues. Trimming at V came to 3 bases and at J to 1 base, leaving 2 bases not matched to a gene. CDR3 sequence (DNA): TGTGCCAGCAGTTTTTCTAGCGGGGGCACAGATACGCAGTATTTT. As protein: CASSFSSGGTDTQYF.

The rearrangement uses TRBV7-9 and TRBJ2-7; 7 nucleotides match TRBD1. The V gene's germline CDR1 is SEHNR and CDR2 FQNEAQ (reference sequence). CDR3 length equals 13 residues. The junction had 12 bases not matched to a gene; V was cut back by 10 bases and J by 6 bases. The CDR3 reads CATGSEGAREQYF. The CDR3 nucleotides read TGTGCCACTGGAAGCGAGGGGGCTCGCGAGCAGTACTTC.

The count of this clonotype is one. This chain connects TRBV5-1 to TRBJ1-1; TRBD1 matches at 8 bases. CDR3 length: 14 amino acids. CDR1 SGHRS and CDR2 YFSETQ come from the germline V gene. V dropped 3 bases and J dropped 6; count of bases not matched to a gene: 7. The CDR3 protein is CASSSRQGTPEAFF. CDR3 nucleotide sequence: TGCGCCAGCAGCTCCCGACAGGGGACCCCTGAAGCTTTCTTT.

This clonotype has just a few counts. The CDR3: CASSAAGSSYEQYF. As DNA, the CDR3 is TGTGCCAGCAGCGCCGCCGGGAGCTCCTACGAGCAGTACTTC. The chain links TRBV9 to TRBJ2-7, with a tentative D call TRBD2 (6 bases). The germline V and J ends were trimmed by 3 bases and 0 bases, with 10 bases remaining between them. The CDR3 spans 14 residues. Germline CDR1 SGDLS, CDR2 YYNGEE.

This clonotype was counted many times. The rearrangement joins TRBV9 to TRBJ1-2, with D unresolved. The CDR3 totals 14 residues. Trimming cost V 2 bases and J 2 bases, with 10 bases left between them. The V gene's germline CDR1 is SGDLS and CDR2 YYNGEE. The CDR3 bases are TGTGCCAGCAGCGTGGCAGGAACCAACTATGGCTACACCTTC. This gives the protein CASSVAGTNYGYTF.

The rearrangement uses TRBV7-9 and TRBJ1-1; perhaps TRBD1 as D (5 bases). Trimming took off 6 bases at V and 0 bases at J, with 14 bases between the two ends. CDR1 and CDR2 from the germline V gene are SEHNR and FQNEAQ (reference sequence). There are 15 residues in the CDR3. The CDR3, as DNA: TGTGCCAGCAGGCCCTCTTGGGGGTTGAACACTGAAGCTTTCTTT. Its protein is CASRPSWGLNTEAFF.

This clonotype appeared many times. The chain is built from TRBV4-1 and TRBJ2-1; TRBD1 is a possible D gene (6 bases). The ends were cut back, 1 base at V and 1 base at J, with 17 bases in the middle. In germline, CDR1 is MGHRA, CDR2 YSYEKL. The CDR3 is 18 amino acids. Here the CDR3 reads CASSQGRIGQRSYNEQFF. CDR3 DNA sequence: TGCGCCAGCAGCCAAGGAAGAATCGGACAGCGTTCCTACAATGAGCAGTTCTTC.

The chain carries TRBV6-6 and TRBJ1-5; D might be TRBD1 (6 bases). Between the trimmed V and J ends, which lost 8 bases and 4 bases, there was a span of 12 bases. CDR3 length equals 13 residues. CDR1 MNHNY and CDR2 SVGAGI come from the germline V gene (reference sequence). The CDR3 DNA sequence: TGTGCCAGCCACACTACAGGGAATCAGCCCCAGCATTTT. Translation: CASHTTGNQPQHF.

This clonotype was counted between two and nine times. The rearrangement joins TRBV30 to TRBJ1-2; no reliable D call. Germline V CDR1 and CDR2: GTSNPN, SVGIG (reference sequence). This CDR3 has 15 amino acids. V was shortened by 5 bases and J by 0 bases, with 16 bases between the two germline ends. CDR3 coding DNA: TGTGCCTGGGAAAAGAGTCACAGCTCTAACTATGGCTACACCTTC. Translating it yields CAWEKSHSSNYGYTF.

Many counts were recorded for this clonotype. This chain links TRBV12-3 or TRBV12-4 with TRBJ2-1, with 11 nucleotides matching TRBD2. Germline trimming cut 5 bases from V and 9 bases from J; bases unmatched to any gene: 15. CDR3 length: 17 residues. CDR3: CASSPGLAETSLFEQFF. The CDR3 DNA follows: TGTGCCAGCAGTCCGGGACTAGCGGAAACGTCCCTCTTTGAGCAGTTCTTC.

This clonotype appeared many times. The chain joins TRBV10-3 to TRBJ2-7, with D perhaps being TRBD1 or TRBD2 (6 bases each). V was trimmed by 0 bases and J by 7 bases, leaving 13 bases between them. CDR3 length equals 14 residues. In germline, CDR1 is ENHRY, CDR2 SYGVKD. CDR3 sequence (DNA): TGTGCCATCAGTGAGTCCCTGGGGGGCGAAGAGCAGTACTTC. As protein: CAISESLGGEEQYF.

The V gene is TRBV2, the J gene TRBJ2-5, with 9 bases matching TRBD1. Germline CDR1 is SNHLY and CDR2 is FYNNEI. The CDR3 spans 12 residues. V trimming: 7 bases; J trimming: 9 bases; junction bases outside the gene matches: 6. CDR3: CASTLDRGPQYF. The CDR3 nucleotides read TGTGCCAGCACCTTGGACAGGGGTCCCCAGTACTTC.

Turning to this clonotype: Given a much more abundant clone one base away, this may be a read error. This rearrangement joins TRBV14 to TRBJ1-5; TRBD1 matches 7 bases. The CDR3 sequence is 13 residues long. Per the germline V gene, CDR1 is SGHDN and CDR2 is FVKESK. The CDR3 sequence is CVSSPRQGQPQHF. The CDR3 nucleotides read TGTGTCAGCAGCCCCCGACAGGGTCAGCCCCAGCATTTT.

This clonotype was seen at least ten times. The genes are TRBV29-1 and TRBJ1-5; 9 bases agree with TRBD1. CDR1 and CDR2 from the germline V gene are SQVTM and ANQGSEA. V was clipped by 6 bases and J by 5 bases; unmatched bases: 11. The CDR3 contains 15 residues. CDR3 amino acids: CSVLTGTGSDQPQHF. CDR3 DNA: TGCAGCGTCCTCACCGGGACAGGGTCGGATCAGCCCCAGCATTTT.

A word on this clonotype: Just one base apart from a much larger clone, this may be a read error. The chain links TRBV6-5 to TRBJ1-2; weak D call: TRBD1 (5 bases). V was cut by 9 bases and J by 2 bases, with 16 bases left in between. The CDR3 runs to 14 residues. Germline values: CDR1 MNHEY, CDR2 SVGAGI. CDR3 nucleotide sequence: TGTGCCAGTTCCGCGGGGGGAGACAACTATGGCTACACCTTC. Protein product: CASSAGGDNYGYTF.

J is TRBJ1-1 and V is TRBV19; no clear D gene. There are 13 residues in the CDR3. Germline CDR1 and CDR2: LNHDA and SQIVND (reference sequence). Trimming shortened V by 2 bases and J by 6 bases, and 10 bases separated the two germline ends. CDR3 amino acids: CASSISRVAEAFF. As DNA, the CDR3 is TGTGCCAGTAGTATATCGCGGGTGGCTGAAGCTTTCTTT.

This clonotype has more than one count but fewer than ten. CDR3 residues: CASSLHDRHYGYTF. In DNA form, the CDR3 reads TGTGCCAGCAGTTTACATGACAGACACTATGGCTACACCTTC. V gene TRBV12-3 or TRBV12-4 combines with J gene TRBJ1-2; the D gene is possibly TRBD1 (5 bases). The CDR3 loop spans 14 amino acids. Trimming removed 2 bases at V and 3 bases at J, with 10 bases between.

This clonotype was counted only a few times. The chain carries TRBV7-2 and TRBJ2-7; D remains unclear. V was trimmed by 1 base and J by 0 bases, leaving 13 bases between them. Per the germline V gene, CDR1 is SGHTA and CDR2 is FQGNSA. This CDR3 is built from 16 residues. The CDR3 region is CASSLVSGDSSYEQYF. CDR3 in DNA: TGTGCCAGCAGCTTAGTCAGTGGTGACTCCTCCTACGAGCAGTACTTC.